What follows are 26 T cell receptor beta chains derived from one specimen sequenced in a study of blood T cell repertoires in COVID-19. Generated by immunoSEQ multiplex PCR, the TCRdb table keeps only in-frame clones and is missing some. The table has some 140,000 clones, approximately 80% seen once. The specimen was peripheral blood. The source of these receptors is a woman aged 55 to 70 with COVID-19, enrolled during active disease.

Worth noting for this clone: Other DNA sequences in the sample encode the same CDR3. The J gene is TRBJ1-1, the V gene TRBV29-1, with D unclear. Germline CDR1 is SQVTM and CDR2 is ANQGSEA. The V gene lost 5 bases and the J gene lost 0 bases, with 10 bases spanning the gap. CDR3 length: 13 residues. This CDR3 is CSVTGDMNTEAFF. Here the CDR3 DNA reads TGCAGCGTTACTGGAGATATGAACACTGAAGCTTTCTTT.

The chain is built from TRBV10-1 and TRBJ1-1, with a tentative D call TRBD1 (6 bases). CDR3 length: 15 residues. Per germline, CDR1 WNHNN and CDR2 SYGVQD (reference sequence). Trimming stripped 0 bases from V and 4 bases from J, with 12 bases between. DNA for the CDR3: TGCGCCAGCAGTGAGTCGCGGGGGCTGAGCACTGAAGCTTTCTTT. This sequence encodes CASSESRGLSTEAFF.

The chain couples TRBV19 to TRBJ2-1; D ambiguous. Germline V CDR1 and CDR2: LNHDA, SQIVND (reference sequence). The germline V and J ends were trimmed by 4 bases and 7 bases, with 11 bases remaining between them. The CDR3 has 13 residues. CDR3 residues: CASSTKLENEQFF. CDR3 coding DNA: TGTGCCAGTAGTACTAAGCTCGAGAATGAGCAGTTCTTC.

Only a few counts were recorded for this clone. The chain combines TRBV11-3 with TRBJ1-1; D perhaps matches TRBD1 (6 bases). V was pared by 5 bases and J by 1 base, with 14 bases between. From germline, CDR1 is SGHNT and CDR2 YENEEA. The CDR3 totals 15 residues. The DNA of the CDR3 is TGTGCCAGCAGCGCTAGCAGGGGCGCGAACACTGAAGCTTTCTTT. Translated, it gives CASSASRGANTEAFF.

This sequence joins TRBV4-1 and TRBJ1-5, with D uncertain. V lost 4 bases to trimming and J lost 4 bases, with 11 bases between them. Germline loops: CDR1 MGHRA, CDR2 YSYEKL. This CDR3 is built from 14 residues. The CDR3: CASSRQAVNQPQHF. As DNA, the CDR3 is TGCGCCAGCAGCCGCCAGGCCGTAAATCAGCCCCAGCATTTT.

The J gene is TRBJ2-1, the V gene TRBV7-2; 11 bases are shared with TRBD2. The CDR3 contains 17 residues. V lost 2 bases and J lost 3; bases outside the gene matches: 6. CDR1 is SGHTA, CDR2 FQGNSA, per germline. The CDR3 here is CASSLNPTSGIYNEQFF. In DNA form, the CDR3 reads TGTGCCAGCAGCTTAAACCCGACTAGCGGGATCTACAATGAGCAGTTCTTC.

The chain carries TRBV27 and TRBJ1-5; 7 bases are a match to TRBD1. The CDR3 runs 16 residues. The V and J ends lost 3 bases and 4 bases, in that order; junction bases with no gene match: 9. Per the germline V gene, CDR1 is MNHEY and CDR2 is SMNVEV (reference sequence). DNA of the CDR3: TGTGCCAGCAGTTTTGCCGCCGGGACAGCGAATCAGCCCCAGCATTTT. This translates into CASSFAAGTANQPQHF.

The chain couples TRBV19 to TRBJ1-1; D possibly corresponds to TRBD1 (6 bases). Germline CDR1 is LNHDA and CDR2 is SQIVND (reference sequence). The V and J ends lost 6 bases and 0 bases respectively, with 11 bases between them. This CDR3 comprises 14 residues. Written as DNA, the CDR3 is TGTGCCAGTAGAGGGGGGGACCTGAACACTGAAGCTTTCTTT. Amino acid sequence: CASRGGDLNTEAFF.

The chain recombines TRBV24-1 with TRBJ2-2; possibly TRBD2 for D (7 bases). The CDR3 consists of 16 residues. V dropped 2 bases and J dropped 7 bases, with 16 bases sitting between them. Germline CDR1 is KGHDR and CDR2 is SFDVKD. CDR3 protein: CATSDYRVGLGGELFF. The CDR3, as DNA: TGTGCCACCAGTGATTACAGGGTAGGACTAGGCGGGGAGCTGTTTTTT.

The J gene is TRBJ2-3, the V gene TRBV6-5, with a weak D call TRBD2 (7 bases). This CDR3 contains 14 residues. Trimming stripped 6 bases from V and 6 bases from J, with 16 bases between. The germline CDR1 and CDR2 sequences are MNHEY and SVGAGI. The CDR3: CASRRGQGGDTQYF. The CDR3 DNA sequence: TGTGCCAGCAGGCGGGGGCAGGGAGGGGATACGCAGTATTTT.

This rearrangement joins TRBV7-9 to TRBJ1-2; the match to TRBD1 covers 10 bases. CDR1 and CDR2 from the germline V gene are SEHNR and FQNEAQ (reference sequence). The J segment lost 7 bases and the V segment lost 1 base, leaving 3 bases of the junction unmatched. This CDR3 has 14 residues. The CDR3 nucleotides read TGTGCCAGCAGCTTAGGGACAGGGGGTGGTGGCTACACCTTC. It translates to CASSLGTGGGGYTF. The complete variable domain, with remaining parts taken from reference TRBV7-9 and TRBJ1-2, reads DTGVSQNPRHKITKRGQNVTFRCDPISEHNRLYWYRQTLGQGPEFLTYFQNEAQLEKSRLLSDRFSAERPKGSFSTLEIQRTEQGDSAMYLCASSLGTGGGGYTFGSGTRLTVV.

A few counts support this clone. In nucleotides, the CDR3 is TGTGCCAGCAGCTTAGCCTCTCAGGGTGGACAAGGGGGCTACACCTTC. Translating it yields CASSLASQGGQGGYTF. The genes are TRBV7-2 and TRBJ1-2; possible D gene TRBD1, 5 bases. The V end lost 0 bases, the J end lost 8 bases, and 19 bases lay between the germline ends. Germline-derived CDR1 and CDR2 are SGHTA and FQGNSA. The CDR3 covers 16 residues. The whole variable domain, filled in from reference TRBV7-2 and TRBJ1-2, reads GAGVSQSPSNKVTEKGKDVELRCDPISGHTALYWYRQSLGQGLEFLIYFQGNSAPDKSGLPSDRFSAERTGGSVSTLTIQRTQQEDSAVYLCASSLASQGGQGGYTFGSGTRLTVV.

A remark on this clone: Within the sample, other DNA sequences also encode this same CDR3. The V call is TRBV3-1 (or the pseudogene TRBV3-2), the J call TRBJ1-2, with 9 bases aligning to TRBD1. The CDR3 is 14 residues long. V shed 4 bases, J shed 4 bases, and the junction held 4 bases outside the gene matches. CDR1 is LGHDT and CDR2 is YNNKEL in the germline V gene (reference sequence). The CDR3 protein is CASSRTGQGYGYTF. The DNA for the CDR3 is TGTGCCAGCAGCCGGACGGGACAGGGCTATGGCTACACCTTC.

This clone occurred a few times. V usage is TRBV19 and J usage is TRBJ1-5, with D uncertain. The CDR3 is 14 residues long. Germline V gene lookup returns CDR1 LNHDA and CDR2 SQIVND (reference sequence). Trimming removed 3 bases at V and 5 bases at J, with 11 bases between. CDR3 nucleotides: TGTGCCAGTAGTATGTCGGGAGACGATCAGCCCCAGCATTTT. Translation gives CASSMSGDDQPQHF.

J is TRBJ2-2 and V is TRBV29-1; 7 nucleotides align to TRBD2. The CDR3 consists of 15 residues. Trimming removed 4 bases from V and 1 base from J; junction bases left unmatched: 6. CDR1 is SQVTM and CDR2 is ANQGSEA in the germline V gene. In DNA form, the CDR3 reads TGCAGCGTTGTGGCGGGAGAATTGAACACCGGGGAGCTGTTTTTT. Translated, it gives CSVVAGELNTGELFF.

This clone was seen a single time. The CDR3 is CASISSGLANEKLFF. The DNA of the CDR3 is TGTGCCAGCATCTCCTCCGGACTGGCTAATGAAAAACTGTTTTTT. This rearrangement joins TRBV2 to TRBJ1-4; D is undetermined. This CDR3 contains 15 residues. Trimming cost V 7 bases and J 3 bases, with 15 bases left between them. The V gene's germline CDR1 is SNHLY and CDR2 FYNNEI.

The chain combines TRBV9 with TRBJ1-2; TRBD1 is a possible D gene (5 bases). Trimming shortened V by 4 bases and J by 8 bases, and 24 bases separated the two germline ends. The germline V gene has CDR1 SGDLS and CDR2 YYNGEE. The CDR3 is made up of 16 amino acids. The CDR3 DNA follows: TGTGCCAGCAGCCCGAGGTTGGACATCCCAACCGGGGGCTACACCTTC. The encoded protein is CASSPRLDIPTGGYTF. The full variable domain, rest sourced from reference TRBV9 and TRBJ1-2, is DSGVTQTPKHLITATGQRVTLRCSPRSGDLSVYWYQQSLDQGLQFLIQYYNGEERAKGNILERFSAQQFPDLHSELNLSSLELGDSALYFCASSPRLDIPTGGYTFGSGTRLTVV.

A single count supports this clone. The CDR3 region has the DNA TGCGCCAGCAGCTTGCGGGACAGCTATGGCTACACCTTC. It specifies CASSLRDSYGYTF. V usage is TRBV5-1 and J usage is TRBJ1-2, with 7 bases matching TRBD1. V shed 1 base, J shed 4 bases, and the junction held 1 base outside the gene matches. Germline V gives CDR1 SGHRS, CDR2 YFSETQ. The length of the CDR3 is 13 residues.

The gene calls are TRBV6-2 or TRBV6-3 and TRBJ1-2, with TRBD1 as a possible D gene (5 bases). With 2 bases removed from V and 2 bases from J, the gap between germline ends came to 12 bases. Germline values: CDR1 MNHEY, CDR2 SVGEGT. CDR3 length: 15 amino acids. CDR3 residues: CASSYGAGGNYGYTF. The DNA of the CDR3 is TGTGCCAGCAGTTACGGGGCAGGAGGGAACTATGGCTACACCTTC.

V and J are TRBV6-6 and TRBJ1-1; maybe TRBD1 (5 bases). Trimming removed 6 bases from V and 1 base from J, with 9 bases in between. The V gene's germline CDR1 is MNHNY and CDR2 SVGAGI (reference sequence). CDR3 length: 13 residues. CDR3 nucleotides: TGTGCCAGCAGCCCAACAGGGAACACTGAAGCTTTCTTT. It is translated as CASSPTGNTEAFF.

The chain couples TRBV7-3 to TRBJ2-3, with 11 positions matching TRBD2. CDR1 and CDR2 from the germline V gene are SGHTA and FQGTGA. The CDR3 has 19 residues. V lost 5 bases, J lost 1 base, and 14 bases stayed unmatched. The CDR3, as DNA: TGTGCCAGCAGCGCCACTAGCGGGGGCCTTATGTCCCGCACAGATACGCAGTATTTT. This sequence encodes CASSATSGGLMSRTDTQYF. The entire variable domain, with the rest obtained from reference TRBV7-3 and TRBJ2-3, is as follows: GAGVSQTPSNKVTEKGKYVELRCDPISGHTALYWYRQSLGQGPEFLIYFQGTGAADDSGLPNDRFFAVRPEGSVSTLKIQRTERGDSAVYLCASSATSGGLMSRTDTQYFGPGTRLTVL.

J is TRBJ1-1 and V is TRBV5-1; D not resolved. Germline assignment: CDR1 SGHRS and CDR2 YFSETQ. The CDR3 has 15 residues. V was pared by 4 bases and J by 1 base, with 14 bases between. CDR3 amino acids: CASSVGPSGNTEAFF. The CDR3 DNA follows: TGCGCCAGCAGCGTGGGCCCGTCGGGGAACACTGAAGCTTTCTTT.

The V gene is TRBV11-2, the J gene TRBJ2-1, with 10 bases lining up with TRBD2. CDR1 is SGHAT, CDR2 FQNNGV, per germline. V was pared by 7 bases and J by 6 bases, with 6 bases of the junction left unmatched. The CDR3 spans 14 residues. CDR3 protein: CASTRLAGVNEQFF. DNA of the CDR3: TGTGCCAGCACGAGGCTAGCGGGAGTCAATGAGCAGTTCTTC.

This clone showed up just once. V usage is TRBV1 and J usage is TRBJ2-3; the D call of TRBD1 is as the table states it, not checked on the DNA. TRBV1 is flagged as a pseudogene. There are 20 residues in the CDR3. Here the CDR3 DNA reads TGCACCAGCAGCCAAGATCCAGGTTGGGGACAGGGGGTTTGCACAGATACGCAGTATTTT. Amino acid sequence: CTSSQDPGWGQGVCTDTQYF.

The chain has TRBV28 and TRBJ2-1, with 11 bases lining up with TRBD2. CDR3 length: 15 residues. Per germline, CDR1 MDHEN and CDR2 SYDVKM. Trimming took 1 base from V and 9 from J; bases not matched to a gene: 5. CDR3 in amino acids: CASSLFSGRAFEQFF. The CDR3 nucleotides read TGTGCCAGCAGTTTATTTAGCGGGAGGGCTTTTGAGCAGTTCTTC.

Only a few counts were recorded for this clone. The rearrangement uses TRBV6-4 and TRBJ1-2, with 7 bases lining up with TRBD1. J was trimmed by 5 bases and V by 3 bases; bases with no gene match: 6. The CDR3 consists of 14 residues. From germline, CDR1 is MRHNA and CDR2 SNTAGT. The CDR3, as DNA: TGTGCCAGCAGTGAGGGGGGACAGACTTATGGCTACACCTTC. Amino acid sequence: CASSEGGQTYGYTF.